Listed here is a single TCR beta chain. As yet, its antigen is unknown. CDR1 and CDR2 from the germline V gene are MGHRA and YSYEKL. Trimming removed 4 bases from V and 7 bases from J; junction bases left unmatched: 7. The CDR3 has 16 residues. The data derive from a study of cytomegalovirus exposure and HLA in healthy donors. Amplification used 60 Vbeta primers and 13 Jbeta primers. The table came from immunoSEQ multiplex PCR; TCRdb's copy has only in-frame clones and leaves some out. The top ten clones hold roughly 23% of a sample with more than 50,000 clones, 71% of them seen once. Study-wide results and caveats: Using a false discovery rate of 0.05, a later analysis showed that approximately 16,000 TCR beta sequences were associated with HLA alleles. The records held CMV serostatus as the only immune exposure information. It has been reported that TCR beta sequences accurately predicted the HLA-A and HLA-B alleles of most subjects.

The clonotype was recovered from a man in his forties or fifties in good health and CMV-seropositive. The chain has TRBV4-1 and TRBJ2-4, with 13 nucleotides matching TRBD2. Sequenced: PBMCs. For the CDR3, the DNA is TGCGCCAGCAGCCTAGAACTAGCGGGAGGGTATAACATTCAGTACTTC. This codes for CASSLELAGGYNIQYF.